This T cell receptor beta chain was observed in a study of pediatric ulcerative colitis. Assay used: immunoSEQ multiplex PCR; TCRdb lists only in-frame clones, some missing. The sample gives some 24,000 clones, 55% to 75% of which show up once; approximately 8% is in the top ten. The CDR3 is 11 amino acids. Germline V gene data show CDR1 as SQVTM and CDR2 as ANQGSEA. The V end lost 3 bases, the J end lost 7 bases, and 7 bases lay between the germline ends. Overall study findings and caveats: Blood-rectal clonal overlap within each person was significantly higher in ulcerative colitis patients than controls. Rectal repertoires separated controls, mild-moderate and acute severe colitis. A couple of rectal clonotypes were found only in ulcerative colitis patients, all of them.

Of note for this clone: Its specificity is not known. Different DNA sequences within this sample yield the same CDR3.

The rectum was sampled with one to two pinch biopsies at colonoscopy. No immunosuppressive drugs were given to ulcerative colitis patients before diagnostic colonoscopy. The sequencing input was gut tissue. The sequence derives from a boy aged 10-17 years with severe ulcerative colitis. The V gene is TRBV29-1, the J gene TRBJ2-1; tentative D call: TRBD2 (6 bases). CDR3 bases: TGCAGCGTTGAGGCGGGGAATGAGCAGTTCTTC. Translating it yields CSVEAGNEQFF.